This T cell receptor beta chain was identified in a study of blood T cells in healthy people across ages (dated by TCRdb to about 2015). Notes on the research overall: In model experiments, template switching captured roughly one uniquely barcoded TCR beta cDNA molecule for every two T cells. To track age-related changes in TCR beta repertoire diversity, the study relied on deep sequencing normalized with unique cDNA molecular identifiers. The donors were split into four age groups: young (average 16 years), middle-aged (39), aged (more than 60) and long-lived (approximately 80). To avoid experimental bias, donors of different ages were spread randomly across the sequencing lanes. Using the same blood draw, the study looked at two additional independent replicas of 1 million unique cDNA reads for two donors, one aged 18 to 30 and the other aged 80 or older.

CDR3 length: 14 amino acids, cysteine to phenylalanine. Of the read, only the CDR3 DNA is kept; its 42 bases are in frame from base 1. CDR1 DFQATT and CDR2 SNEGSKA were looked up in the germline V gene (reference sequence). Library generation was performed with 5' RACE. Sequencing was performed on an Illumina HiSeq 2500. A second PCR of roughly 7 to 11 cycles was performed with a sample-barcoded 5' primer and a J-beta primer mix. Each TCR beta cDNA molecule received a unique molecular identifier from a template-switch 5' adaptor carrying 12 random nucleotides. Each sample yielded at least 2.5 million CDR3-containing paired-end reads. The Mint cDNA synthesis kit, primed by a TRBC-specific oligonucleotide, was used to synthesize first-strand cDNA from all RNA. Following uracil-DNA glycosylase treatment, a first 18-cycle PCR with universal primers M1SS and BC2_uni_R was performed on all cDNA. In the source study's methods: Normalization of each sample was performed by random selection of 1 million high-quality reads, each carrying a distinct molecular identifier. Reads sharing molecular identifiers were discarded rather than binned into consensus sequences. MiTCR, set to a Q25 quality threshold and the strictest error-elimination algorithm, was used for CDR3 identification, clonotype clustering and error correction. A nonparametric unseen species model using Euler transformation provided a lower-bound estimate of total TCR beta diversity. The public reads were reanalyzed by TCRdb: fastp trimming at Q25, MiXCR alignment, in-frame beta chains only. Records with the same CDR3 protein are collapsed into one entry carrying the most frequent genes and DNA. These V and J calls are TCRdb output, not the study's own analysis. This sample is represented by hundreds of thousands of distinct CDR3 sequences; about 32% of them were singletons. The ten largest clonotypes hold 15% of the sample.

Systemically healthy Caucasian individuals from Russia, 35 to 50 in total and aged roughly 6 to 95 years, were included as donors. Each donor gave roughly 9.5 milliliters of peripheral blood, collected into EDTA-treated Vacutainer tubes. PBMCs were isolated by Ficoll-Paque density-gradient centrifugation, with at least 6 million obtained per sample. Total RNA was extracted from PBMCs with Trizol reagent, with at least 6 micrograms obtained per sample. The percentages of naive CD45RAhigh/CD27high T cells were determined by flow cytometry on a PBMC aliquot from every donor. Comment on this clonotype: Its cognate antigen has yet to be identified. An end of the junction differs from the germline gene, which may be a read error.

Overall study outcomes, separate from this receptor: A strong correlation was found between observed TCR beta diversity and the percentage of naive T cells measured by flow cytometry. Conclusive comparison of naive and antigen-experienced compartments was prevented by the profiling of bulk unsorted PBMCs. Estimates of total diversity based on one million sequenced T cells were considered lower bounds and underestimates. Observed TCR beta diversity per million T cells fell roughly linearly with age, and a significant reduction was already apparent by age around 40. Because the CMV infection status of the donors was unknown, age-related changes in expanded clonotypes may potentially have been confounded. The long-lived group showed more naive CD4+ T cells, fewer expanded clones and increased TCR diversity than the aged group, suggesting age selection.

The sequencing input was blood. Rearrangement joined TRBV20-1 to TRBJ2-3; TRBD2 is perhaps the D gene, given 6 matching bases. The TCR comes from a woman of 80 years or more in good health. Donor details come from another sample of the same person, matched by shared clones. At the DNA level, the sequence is TGCAGTGCTAGAGACCCGGGCTCGGGAGATACACAGTATTTT. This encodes CSARDPGSGDTQYF.